What follows describes a single TCR beta chain. Its antigen is unidentified. Naive CD8 cells lacked CD45RO and underwent positive selection for CCR7, leaving out terminally differentiated effector memory CD45RA+ cells. The V and J ends lost 11 bases and 5 bases respectively, with 21 bases between them. The CDR3 runs 15 residues. Germline V CDR1 and CDR2: SGHAT, FQNNGV. This entry belongs to a study of shared clonotypes between healthy human individuals. Whole-study context: The people who gave samples were two women and a few men aged 18 to 49.

Some clones are missing from TCRdb's copy, which holds only in-frame ones; the method was immunoSEQ multiplex PCR. The table lists millions of clones, roughly 91% of them singletons. Study-wide results and caveats: Between a few donors, naive CD4 clonotypes were shared at a level of about 5%.

The V call is TRBV11-2, the J call TRBJ2-2; TRBD2 might be the D (7 bases). This receptor was obtained from a man younger than 35 in good health. Some clones in this sample may be carry-over from other donors' samples. Sequenced material: naive CD8+ T cells from PBMCs. CDR3 sequence reads: CAGEGGGPGTGELFF. CDR3 DNA: TGTGCCGGAGAAGGGGGAGGGCCAGGTACCGGGGAGCTGTTTTTT.